These T cell receptor beta chains were read from a single sample in a study of T cell responses to AZD1222 COVID-19 vaccine. Sequenced by immunoSEQ multiplex PCR; TCRdb stores in-frame clones only, minus some. The top ten hold approximately 1.5% of the sample, which has approximately 210,000 clones, about 94% seen once. Sample: peripheral blood, taken 28 days after the second dose of the MenACWY control vaccine. These receptors all come from an adult who received the MenACWY meningococcal vaccine as a control. The CDR3 runs from the conserved cysteine through the conserved F or W. D genes are given only for firm matches.

TRBV6-5	TRBD2	TRBJ2-1	TGTGCCAGCAGTTCCAATGAGGGAGGGAATGAGCAGTTCTTC	CASSSNEGGNEQFF
TRBV10-3	-	TRBJ1-6	TGTGCCATCAGTGAAGGACAGAGCTCCTATAATTCACCCCTCCACTTT	CAISEGQSSYNSPLHF
TRBV30	-	TRBJ1-4	TGTGCCTGGAGTCCTCGGAGGAACTTCAATGAAAAACTGTTTTTT	CAWSPRRNFNEKLFF
TRBV5-4	TRBD2	TRBJ2-5	TGTGCCAGCAGCTTGGTCGGATCCGGGACTAGTCAAGAGACCCAGTACTTC	CASSLVGSGTSQETQYF
TRBV6-5	-	TRBJ1-5	TGTGCCAGCAGACAAACCGGAGCTCAGCCCCAGCATTTT	CASRQTGAQPQHF
TRBV6-6	-	TRBJ2-7	TGTGCCAGCAGTTACACTCGAGGGATTGTCAACTACGAGCAGTACTTC	CASSYTRGIVNYEQYF
TRBV9	TRBD2	TRBJ2-7	TGTGCCAGCAGCGTTAGCGGGGGGCCGTACGAGCAGTACTTC	CASSVSGGPYEQYF
TRBV18	-	TRBJ1-5	TGTGCCAGCTCACCCGGGGAAAATCAGCCCCAGCATTTT	CASSPGENQPQHF
TRBV9	-	TRBJ2-1	TGTGCCAGCAGCGTAAGCCAGGGAGGCTATGAGCAGTTCTTC	CASSVSQGGYEQFF
TRBV29-1	-	TRBJ1-4	TGCAGCGCAGGGCATAATGAAAAACTGTTTTTT	CSAGHNEKLFF
TRBV30	-	TRBJ1-1	TGTGCCTGGGCCGCGTTTGCCAACACTGAAGCTTTCTTT	CAWAAFANTEAFF